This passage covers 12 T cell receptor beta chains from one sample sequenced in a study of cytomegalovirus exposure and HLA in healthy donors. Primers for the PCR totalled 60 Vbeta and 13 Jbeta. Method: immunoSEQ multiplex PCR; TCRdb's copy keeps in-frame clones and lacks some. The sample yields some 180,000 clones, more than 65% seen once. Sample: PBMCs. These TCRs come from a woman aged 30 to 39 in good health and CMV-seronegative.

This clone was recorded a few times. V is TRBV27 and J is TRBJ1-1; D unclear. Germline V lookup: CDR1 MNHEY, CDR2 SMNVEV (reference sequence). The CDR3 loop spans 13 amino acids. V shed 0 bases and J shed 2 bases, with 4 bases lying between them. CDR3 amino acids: CASSLSPNTEAFF. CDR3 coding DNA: TGTGCCAGCAGTTTATCCCCTAACACTGAAGCTTTCTTT.

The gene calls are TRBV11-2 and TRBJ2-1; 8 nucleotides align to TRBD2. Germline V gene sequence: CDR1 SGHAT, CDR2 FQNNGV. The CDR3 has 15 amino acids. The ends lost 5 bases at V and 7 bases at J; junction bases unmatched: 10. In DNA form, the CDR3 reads TGTGCCAGCAGCGGGGCCGGGACTAGGAGGAATGAGCAGTTCTTC. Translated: CASSGAGTRRNEQFF.

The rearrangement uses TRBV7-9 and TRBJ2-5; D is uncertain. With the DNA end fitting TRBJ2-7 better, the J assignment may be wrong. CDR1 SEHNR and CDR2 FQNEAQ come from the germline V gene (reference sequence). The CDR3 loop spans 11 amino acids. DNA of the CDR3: TGTGCCAGCAGTCGGTCTTACGAGCAGTACTTC. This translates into CASSRSYEQYF.

The CDR3 sequence: CASSNAGQGRRSGNTIYF. The DNA of the CDR3 is TGTGCCAGCAGCAACGCCGGACAGGGGCGTAGGTCTGGAAACACCATATATTTT. The chain uses TRBV5-4 and TRBJ1-3; TRBD1 matches at 9 bases. The V segment lost 4 bases and the J segment 1 base; nucleotides outside the gene matches: 12. The CDR3 loop spans 18 amino acids. CDR1 is SGHNT and CDR2 is YYREEE in the germline V gene (reference sequence).

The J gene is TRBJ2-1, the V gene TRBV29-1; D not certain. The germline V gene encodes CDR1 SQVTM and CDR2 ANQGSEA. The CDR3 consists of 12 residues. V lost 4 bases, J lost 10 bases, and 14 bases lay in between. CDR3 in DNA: TGCAGCGTTGTTCTCGAATTGCGAGAGCAGTTCTTC. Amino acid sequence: CSVVLELREQFF.

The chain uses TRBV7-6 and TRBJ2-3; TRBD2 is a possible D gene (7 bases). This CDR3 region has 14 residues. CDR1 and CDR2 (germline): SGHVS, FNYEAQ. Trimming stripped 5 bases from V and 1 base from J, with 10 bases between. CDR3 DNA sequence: TGTGCCAGCAGCGGCGGGGGCGGCACAGATACGCAGTATTTT. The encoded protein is CASSGGGGTDTQYF.

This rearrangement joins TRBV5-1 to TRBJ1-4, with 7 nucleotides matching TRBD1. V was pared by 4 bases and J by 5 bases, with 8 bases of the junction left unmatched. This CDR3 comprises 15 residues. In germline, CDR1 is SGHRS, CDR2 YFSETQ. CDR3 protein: CASSLDRDGNEKLFF. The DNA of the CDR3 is TGCGCCAGCAGCCTCGACAGGGATGGAAATGAAAAACTGTTTTTT.

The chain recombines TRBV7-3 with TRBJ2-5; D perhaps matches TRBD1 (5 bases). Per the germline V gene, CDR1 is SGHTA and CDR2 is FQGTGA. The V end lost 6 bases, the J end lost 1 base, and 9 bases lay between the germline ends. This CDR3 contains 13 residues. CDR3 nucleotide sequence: TGTGCCAGCAGTCCCAGGGCCCAAGAGACCCAGTACTTC. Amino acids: CASSPRAQETQYF. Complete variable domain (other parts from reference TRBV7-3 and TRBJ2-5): GAGVSQTPSNKVTEKGKYVELRCDPISGHTALYWYRQSLGQGPEFLIYFQGTGAADDSGLPNDRFFAVRPEGSVSTLKIQRTERGDSAVYLCASSPRAQETQYFGPGTRLLVL.

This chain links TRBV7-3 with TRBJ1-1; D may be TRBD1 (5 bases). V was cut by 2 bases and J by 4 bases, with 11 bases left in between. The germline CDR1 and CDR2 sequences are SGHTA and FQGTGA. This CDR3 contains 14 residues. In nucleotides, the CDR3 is TGTGCCAGCAGCTTACTTGGCGGGACCACTGAAGCTTTCTTT. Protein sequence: CASSLLGGTTEAFF.

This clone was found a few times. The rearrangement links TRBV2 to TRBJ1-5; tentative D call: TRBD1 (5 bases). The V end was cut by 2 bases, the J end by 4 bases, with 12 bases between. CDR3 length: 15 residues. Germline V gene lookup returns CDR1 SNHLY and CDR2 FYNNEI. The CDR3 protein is CASSEWAGLNQPQHF. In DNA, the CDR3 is TGTGCCAGCAGTGAATGGGCAGGGTTAAATCAGCCCCAGCATTTT.

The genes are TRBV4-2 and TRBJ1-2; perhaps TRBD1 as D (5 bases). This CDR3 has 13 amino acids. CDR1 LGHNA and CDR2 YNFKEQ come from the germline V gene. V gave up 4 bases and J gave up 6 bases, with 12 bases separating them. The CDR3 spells CASSRDRGNGYTF. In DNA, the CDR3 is TGTGCCAGCAGCCGAGACCGGGGGAATGGCTACACCTTC.

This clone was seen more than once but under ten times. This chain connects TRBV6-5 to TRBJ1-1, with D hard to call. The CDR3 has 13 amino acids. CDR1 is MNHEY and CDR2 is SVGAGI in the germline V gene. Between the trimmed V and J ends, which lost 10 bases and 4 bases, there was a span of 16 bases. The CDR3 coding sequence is TGTGCCACCCGGGAGCGAAAATTCACTGAAGCTTTCTTT. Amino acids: CATRERKFTEAFF.